By share, the clone carrying this T cell receptor beta chain ranks as medium-sized (0.01 to 0.1%). Its antigen is not known. Other DNA sequences in the sample encode the same CDR3. This entry comes from a study of T cell therapy after organ transplantation. The wider study: Expansion used a peptide pool of 30 HLA class I and II CMV epitopes. Responders numbered eight and nonresponders two among around 10 patients. General observations from the study: Pretherapy CD8 clonality inversely correlated with its fold change after therapy.

As to time point: 20-29 weeks after completion of therapy. With 4 bases removed from V and 6 bases from J, the gap between germline ends came to 7 bases. The length of the CDR3 is 11 residues. CDR1 and CDR2 from the germline V gene are PRHDT and FYEKMQ (reference sequence). The assay was immunoSEQ multiplex PCR, and TCRdb's table has in-frame clones only and misses some. The top ten clones hold less than 40% of a sample with about 20,000 clones, 84% of them seen once. Specimen: CD8+ T cells from blood, collected after autologous CMV-specific T cell therapy. The sequence was collected from a human patient who had received a solid organ transplant and had CMV disease. The T cells may partly be graft donor cells. The genes are TRBV13 and TRBJ2-7; D ambiguous. This chain's CDR3 is CASSSLGEQYF. In DNA, the CDR3 is TGTGCCAGCAGCTCCCTGGGCGAGCAGTACTTC.